This T cell receptor (beta chain) was observed in a study of blood T cell repertoires in COVID-19. In the study overall: PBMCs, B-cell-depleted T cells, or T cells were the source of the cDNA or gDNA that made up the material.

Ages ranged from about 18 to 89 years, with residence in fewer than 25 US areas. Assignment of participants to cohorts was predicated upon participant-reported clinical history. TCRdb's copy holds only in-frame clones and misses some; the assay was immunoSEQ multiplex PCR. The table shows around 230,000 clones, with more than 80% occurring only once. Germline V CDR1 and CDR2: SEHNR, FQNEAQ (reference sequence). CDR3 length equals 15 residues. V was pared by 5 bases and J by 3 bases, with 5 bases of the junction left unmatched. The TCR originated in a man aged 35 to 55 who had recovered from COVID-19. V usage is TRBV7-9 and J usage is TRBJ2-2; 8 bases fit TRBD1. Sequenced input: PBMCs or T cells enriched from blood (not recorded which). CDR3 amino acids: CASSVTTGDTGELFF. In nucleotides, the CDR3 is TGTGCCAGCAGCGTAACGACAGGGGACACCGGGGAGCTGTTTTTT.